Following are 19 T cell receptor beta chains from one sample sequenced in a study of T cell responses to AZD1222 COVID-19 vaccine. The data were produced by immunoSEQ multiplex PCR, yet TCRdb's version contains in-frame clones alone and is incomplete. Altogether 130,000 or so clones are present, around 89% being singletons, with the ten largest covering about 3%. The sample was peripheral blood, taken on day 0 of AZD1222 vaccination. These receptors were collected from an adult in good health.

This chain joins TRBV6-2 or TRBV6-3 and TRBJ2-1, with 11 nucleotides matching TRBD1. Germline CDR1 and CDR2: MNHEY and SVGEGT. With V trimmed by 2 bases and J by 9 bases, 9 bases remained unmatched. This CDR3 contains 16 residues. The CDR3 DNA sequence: TGTGCCAGCAGTTACAAGCCGGGACAGGGGGTTTTTGAGCAGTTCTTC. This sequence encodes CASSYKPGQGVFEQFF.

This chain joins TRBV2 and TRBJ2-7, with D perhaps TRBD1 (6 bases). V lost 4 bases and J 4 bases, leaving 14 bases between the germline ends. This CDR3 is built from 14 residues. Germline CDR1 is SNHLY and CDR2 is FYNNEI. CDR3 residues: CASSVQGYGYEQYF. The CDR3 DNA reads TGTGCCAGCAGTGTCCAGGGGTATGGGTACGAGCAGTACTTC. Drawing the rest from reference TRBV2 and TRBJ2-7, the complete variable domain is EPEVTQTPSHQVTQMGQEVILRCVPISNHLYFYWYRQILGQKVEFLVSFYNNEISEKSEIFDDQFSVERPDGSNFTLKIRSTKLEDSAMYFCASSVQGYGYEQYFGPGTRLTVT.

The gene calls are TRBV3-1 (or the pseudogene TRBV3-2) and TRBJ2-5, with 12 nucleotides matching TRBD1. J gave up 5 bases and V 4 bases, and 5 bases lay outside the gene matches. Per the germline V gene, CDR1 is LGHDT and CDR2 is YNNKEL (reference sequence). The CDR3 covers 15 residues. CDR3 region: CASSPGTGGWETQYF. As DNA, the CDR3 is TGTGCCAGCAGCCCCGGGACAGGGGGCTGGGAGACCCAGTACTTC.

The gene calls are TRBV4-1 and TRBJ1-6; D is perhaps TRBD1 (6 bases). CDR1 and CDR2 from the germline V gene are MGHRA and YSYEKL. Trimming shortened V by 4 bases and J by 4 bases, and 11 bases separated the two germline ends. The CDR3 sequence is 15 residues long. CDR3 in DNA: TGCGCCAGCAGCCCTGTGGGACAATATAATTCACCCCTCCACTTT. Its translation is CASSPVGQYNSPLHF.

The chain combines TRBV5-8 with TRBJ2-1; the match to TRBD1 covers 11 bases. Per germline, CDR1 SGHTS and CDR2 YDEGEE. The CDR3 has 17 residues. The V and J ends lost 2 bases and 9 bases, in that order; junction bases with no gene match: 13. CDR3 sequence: CASSLNSFPGQGAEQFF. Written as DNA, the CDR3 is TGTGCCAGCAGCTTAAATTCTTTTCCTGGACAGGGGGCTGAGCAGTTCTTC.

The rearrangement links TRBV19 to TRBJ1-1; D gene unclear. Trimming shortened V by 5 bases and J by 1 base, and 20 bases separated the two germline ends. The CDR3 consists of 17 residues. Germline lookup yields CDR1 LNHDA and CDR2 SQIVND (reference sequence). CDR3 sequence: CASSSHRRGWGNTEAFF. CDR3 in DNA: TGTGCCAGTAGTTCGCACCGACGGGGTTGGGGGAACACTGAAGCTTTCTTT.

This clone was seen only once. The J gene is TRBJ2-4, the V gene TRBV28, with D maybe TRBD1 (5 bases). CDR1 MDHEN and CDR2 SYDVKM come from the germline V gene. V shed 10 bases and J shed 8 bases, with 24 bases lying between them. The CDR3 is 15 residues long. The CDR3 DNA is TGTGCCACCCCCCCAGGGCCTTGGGGTAAGCACATTCAGTACTTC. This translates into CATPPGPWGKHIQYF.

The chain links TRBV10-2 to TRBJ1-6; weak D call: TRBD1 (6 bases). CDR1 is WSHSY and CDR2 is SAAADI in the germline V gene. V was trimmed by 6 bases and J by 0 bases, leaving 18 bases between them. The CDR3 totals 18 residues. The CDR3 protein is CASSMAGGASSYNSPLHF. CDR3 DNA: TGCGCCAGCAGCATGGCGGGGGGCGCCTCCTCCTATAATTCACCCCTCCACTTT.

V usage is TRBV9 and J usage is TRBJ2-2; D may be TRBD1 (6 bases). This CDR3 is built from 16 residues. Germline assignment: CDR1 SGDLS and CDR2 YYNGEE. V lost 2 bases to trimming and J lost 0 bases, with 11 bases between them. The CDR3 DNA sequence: TGTGCCAGCAGCGTGGCCGGGACACCGAACACCGGGGAGCTGTTTTTT. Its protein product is CASSVAGTPNTGELFF.

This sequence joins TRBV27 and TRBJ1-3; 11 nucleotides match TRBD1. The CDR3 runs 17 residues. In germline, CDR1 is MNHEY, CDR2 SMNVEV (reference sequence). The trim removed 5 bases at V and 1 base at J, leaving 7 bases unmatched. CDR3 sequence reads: CASSGGTGGLSGNTIYF. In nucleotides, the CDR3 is TGTGCCAGCAGTGGCGGGACAGGGGGTCTATCTGGAAACACCATATATTTT.

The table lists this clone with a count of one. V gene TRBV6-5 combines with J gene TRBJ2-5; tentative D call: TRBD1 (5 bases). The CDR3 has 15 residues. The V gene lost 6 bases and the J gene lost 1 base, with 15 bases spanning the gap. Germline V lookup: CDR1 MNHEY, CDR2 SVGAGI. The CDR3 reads CASSRRTGRQETQYF. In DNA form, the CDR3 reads TGTGCCAGCAGCCGGCGTACAGGCCGCCAAGAGACCCAGTACTTC.

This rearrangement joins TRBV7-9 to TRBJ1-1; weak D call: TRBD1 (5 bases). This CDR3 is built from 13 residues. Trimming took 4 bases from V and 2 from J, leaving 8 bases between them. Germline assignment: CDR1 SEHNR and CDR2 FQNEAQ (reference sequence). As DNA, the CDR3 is TGTGCCAGCAGCTCGGGACCCAACACTGAAGCTTTCTTT. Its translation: CASSSGPNTEAFF.

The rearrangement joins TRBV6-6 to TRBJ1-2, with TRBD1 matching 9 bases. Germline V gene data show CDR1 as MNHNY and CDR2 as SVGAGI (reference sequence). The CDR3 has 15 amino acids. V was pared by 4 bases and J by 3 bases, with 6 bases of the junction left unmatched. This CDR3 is CASSFGQGRDYGYTF. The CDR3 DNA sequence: TGTGCCAGCAGTTTTGGACAGGGGAGAGACTATGGCTACACCTTC.

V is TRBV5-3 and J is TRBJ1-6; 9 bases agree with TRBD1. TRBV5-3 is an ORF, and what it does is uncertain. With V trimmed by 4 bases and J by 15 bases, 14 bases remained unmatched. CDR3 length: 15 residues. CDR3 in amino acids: CARSEGQGRPQNLHF. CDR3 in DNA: TGTGCCAGAAGCGAGGGACAGGGTCGACCCCAGAACCTCCACTTT.

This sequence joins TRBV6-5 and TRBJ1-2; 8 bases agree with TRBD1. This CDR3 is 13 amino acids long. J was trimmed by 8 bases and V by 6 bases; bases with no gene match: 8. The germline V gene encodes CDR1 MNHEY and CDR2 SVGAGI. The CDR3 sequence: CASRLDRAGGYTF. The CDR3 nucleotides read TGTGCCAGCAGGTTGGACAGGGCTGGCGGCTACACCTTC.

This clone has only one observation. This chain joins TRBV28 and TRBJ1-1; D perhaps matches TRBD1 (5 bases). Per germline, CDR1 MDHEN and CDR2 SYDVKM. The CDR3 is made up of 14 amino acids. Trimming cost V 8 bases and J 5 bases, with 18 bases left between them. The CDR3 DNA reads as TGTGCCAGCCGGGCAGAGAGGGACGGTACTGAAGCTTTCTTT. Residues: CASRAERDGTEAFF.

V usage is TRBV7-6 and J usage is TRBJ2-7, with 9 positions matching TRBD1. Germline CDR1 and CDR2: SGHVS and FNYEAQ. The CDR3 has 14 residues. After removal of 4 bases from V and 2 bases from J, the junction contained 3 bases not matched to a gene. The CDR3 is CASSSGQGPYEQYF. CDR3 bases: TGTGCCAGCAGCTCGGGACAGGGTCCCTACGAGCAGTACTTC.

CDR3 DNA: TGTGCCAGCGTACCTTTCCTAGCGGGCGATATCGATGAGCAGTTCTTC. This encodes CASVPFLAGDIDEQFF. The chain carries TRBV7-9 and TRBJ2-1; 8 positions agree with TRBD2. V lost 8 bases, J lost 8 bases, and 17 bases stayed unmatched. CDR1 SEHNR and CDR2 FQNEAQ come from the germline V gene (reference sequence). The CDR3 is 16 amino acids.

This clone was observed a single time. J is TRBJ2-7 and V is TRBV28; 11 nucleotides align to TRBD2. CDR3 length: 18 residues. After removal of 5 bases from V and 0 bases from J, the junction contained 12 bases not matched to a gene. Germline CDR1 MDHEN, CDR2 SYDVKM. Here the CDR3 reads CASSPPGLAALSSYEQYF. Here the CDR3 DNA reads TGTGCCAGCAGTCCACCGGGACTAGCGGCTCTTAGCTCCTACGAGCAGTACTTC.